These 3 T cell receptor beta chains originate from one sample sequenced in a study of T-cell reconstitution after alpha-beta-depleted transplantation in children. A TCRbeta library incorporating unique molecular identifiers was prepared. TCRdb passed the PCR reads through MiXCR, listing each CDR3 protein once. The sample comprises about 410,000 distinct CDR3 sequences, over 20% of which are singletons, and 3% to 4% rests with the top ten. The specimen comprised PBMCs from the stem cell graft donor, sampled from the stem cell graft. Receptor source: a human donor who donated a stem cell graft to a child with acute myeloid leukemia.

There are a few counts of this clonotype. The chain joins TRBV6-1 to TRBJ2-7; D unclear. Trimming removed 1 base at V and 3 bases at J, with 10 bases between. This CDR3 comprises 14 residues. CDR1 is MNHNS and CDR2 is SASEGT in the germline V gene. The CDR3 is CASSEVGGNYEQYF. CDR3 in DNA: TGTGCCAGCAGTGAAGTAGGTGGGAACTACGAGCAGTACTTC.

This clonotype has just a few counts. The chain couples TRBV29-1 to TRBJ2-2; a possible D gene is TRBD2 (5 bases). Germline lookup yields CDR1 SQVTM and CDR2 ANQGSEA. V dropped 6 bases and J dropped 4 bases, with 15 bases sitting between them. The CDR3 loop spans 14 amino acids. CDR3 sequence reads: CSVNTYGLTGELFF. As DNA, the CDR3 is TGCAGCGTAAACACCTACGGACTCACCGGGGAGCTGTTTTTT.

The V gene is TRBV7-3, the J gene TRBJ2-1; 16 nucleotides match TRBD2. Germline CDR1 and CDR2: SGHTA and FQGTGA. CDR3 length: 19 residues. V gave up 0 bases and J gave up 8 bases; unmatched junction bases: 10. This CDR3 reads CASSLTGGLAGGPGYEQFF. DNA of the CDR3: TGTGCCAGCAGCTTAACGGGGGGACTAGCGGGAGGGCCTGGTTATGAGCAGTTCTTC.